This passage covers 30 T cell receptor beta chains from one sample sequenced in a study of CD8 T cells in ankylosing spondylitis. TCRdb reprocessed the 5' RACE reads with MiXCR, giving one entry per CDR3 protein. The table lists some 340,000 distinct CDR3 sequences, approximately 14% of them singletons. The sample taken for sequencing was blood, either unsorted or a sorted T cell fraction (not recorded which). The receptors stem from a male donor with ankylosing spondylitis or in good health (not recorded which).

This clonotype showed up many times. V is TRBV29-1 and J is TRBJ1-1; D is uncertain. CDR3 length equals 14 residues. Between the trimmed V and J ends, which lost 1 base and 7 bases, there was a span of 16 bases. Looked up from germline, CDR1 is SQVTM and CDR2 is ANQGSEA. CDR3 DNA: TGCAGCGTTGAAGCTCCGCGCAGTCCGGGTGAAGCTTTCTTT. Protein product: CSVEAPRSPGEAFF.

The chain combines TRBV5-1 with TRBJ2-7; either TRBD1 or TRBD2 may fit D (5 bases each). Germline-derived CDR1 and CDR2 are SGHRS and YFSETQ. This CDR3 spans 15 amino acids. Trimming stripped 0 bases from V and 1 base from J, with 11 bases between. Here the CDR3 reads CASSLDPGTSYEQYF. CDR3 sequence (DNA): TGCGCCAGCAGCTTGGACCCAGGGACGTCCTACGAGCAGTACTTC.

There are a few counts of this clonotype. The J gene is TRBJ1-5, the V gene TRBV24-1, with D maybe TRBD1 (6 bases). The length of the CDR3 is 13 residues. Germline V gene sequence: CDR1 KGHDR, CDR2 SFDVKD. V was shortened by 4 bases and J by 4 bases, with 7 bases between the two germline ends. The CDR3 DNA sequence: TGTGCCACCAGTGAGGACAGTAATCAGCCCCAGCATTTT. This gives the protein CATSEDSNQPQHF.

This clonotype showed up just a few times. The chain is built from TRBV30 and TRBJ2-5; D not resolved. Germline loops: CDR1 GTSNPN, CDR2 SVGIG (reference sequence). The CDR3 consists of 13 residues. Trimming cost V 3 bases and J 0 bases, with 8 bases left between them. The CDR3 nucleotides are TGTGCCTGGAGCGTTACGTACCAAGAGACCCAGTACTTC. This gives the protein CAWSVTYQETQYF.

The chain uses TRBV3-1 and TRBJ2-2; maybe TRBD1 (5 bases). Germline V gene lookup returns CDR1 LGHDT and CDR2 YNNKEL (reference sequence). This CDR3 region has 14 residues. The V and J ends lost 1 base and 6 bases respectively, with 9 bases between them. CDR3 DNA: TGTGCCAGCAGCCAAGCAGGGAAGGCCGGGGAGCTGTTTTTT. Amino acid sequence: CASSQAGKAGELFF.

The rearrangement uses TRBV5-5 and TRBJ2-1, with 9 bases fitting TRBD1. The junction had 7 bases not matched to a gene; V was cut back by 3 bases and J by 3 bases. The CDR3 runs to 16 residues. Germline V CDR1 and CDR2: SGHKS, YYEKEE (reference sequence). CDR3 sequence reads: CASSSTGGPNYNEQFF. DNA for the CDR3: TGTGCCAGCAGCTCGACAGGGGGACCTAACTACAATGAGCAGTTCTTC.

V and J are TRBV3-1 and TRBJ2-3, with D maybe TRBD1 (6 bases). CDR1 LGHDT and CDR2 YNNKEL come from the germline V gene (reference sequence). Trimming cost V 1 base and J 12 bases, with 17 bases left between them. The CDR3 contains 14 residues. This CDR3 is CASSQAGSKGDQYF. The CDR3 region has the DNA TGTGCCAGCAGCCAAGCTGGTTCCAAGGGGGACCAGTATTTT.

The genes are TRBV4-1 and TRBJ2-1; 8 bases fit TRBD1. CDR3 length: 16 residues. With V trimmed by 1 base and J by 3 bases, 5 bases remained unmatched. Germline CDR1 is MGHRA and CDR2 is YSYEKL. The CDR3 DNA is TGCGCCAGCAGCCAAGGGAGAGGACAGGGCTACAATGAGCAGTTCTTC. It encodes CASSQGRGQGYNEQFF.

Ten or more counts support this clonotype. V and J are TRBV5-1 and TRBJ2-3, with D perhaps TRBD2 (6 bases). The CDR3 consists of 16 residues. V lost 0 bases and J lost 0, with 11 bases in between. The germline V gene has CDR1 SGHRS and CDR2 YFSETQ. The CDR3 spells CASSLGSSGSTDTQYF. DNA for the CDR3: TGCGCCAGCAGCTTGGGATCCAGCGGGAGCACAGATACGCAGTATTTT.

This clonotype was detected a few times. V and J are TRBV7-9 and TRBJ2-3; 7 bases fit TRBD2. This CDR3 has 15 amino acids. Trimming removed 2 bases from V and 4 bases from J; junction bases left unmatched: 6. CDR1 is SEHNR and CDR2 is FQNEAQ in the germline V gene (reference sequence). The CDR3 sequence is CASSLPAGTSDTQYF. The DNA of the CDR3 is TGTGCCAGCAGCTTACCAGCGGGGACCTCAGATACGCAGTATTTT.

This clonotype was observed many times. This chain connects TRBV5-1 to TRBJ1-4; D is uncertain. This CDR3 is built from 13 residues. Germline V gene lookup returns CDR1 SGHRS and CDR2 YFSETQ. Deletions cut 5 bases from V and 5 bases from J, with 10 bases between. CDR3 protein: CASRDTRNEKLFF. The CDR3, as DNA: TGCGCCAGCAGAGACACGAGAAATGAAAAACTGTTTTTT. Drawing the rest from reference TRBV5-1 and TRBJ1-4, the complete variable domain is KAGVTQTPRYLIKTRGQQVTLSCSPISGHRSVSWYQQTPGQGLQFLFEYFSETQRNKGNFPGRFSGRQFSNSRSEMNVSTLELGDSALYLCASRDTRNEKLFFGSGTQLSVL.

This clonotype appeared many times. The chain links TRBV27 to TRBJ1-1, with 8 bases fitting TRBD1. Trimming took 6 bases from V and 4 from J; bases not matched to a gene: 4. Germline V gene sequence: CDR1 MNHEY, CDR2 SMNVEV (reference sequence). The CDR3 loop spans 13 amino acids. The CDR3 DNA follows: TGTGCCAGCAGCCGAGACAGGGGCACTGAAGCTTTCTTT. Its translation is CASSRDRGTEAFF.

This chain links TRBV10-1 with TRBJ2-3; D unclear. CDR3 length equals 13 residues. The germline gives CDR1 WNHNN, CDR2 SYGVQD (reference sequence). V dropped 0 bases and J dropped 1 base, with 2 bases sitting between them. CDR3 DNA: TGCGCCAGCAGTGAGTCCGGCACAGATACGCAGTATTTT. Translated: CASSESGTDTQYF.

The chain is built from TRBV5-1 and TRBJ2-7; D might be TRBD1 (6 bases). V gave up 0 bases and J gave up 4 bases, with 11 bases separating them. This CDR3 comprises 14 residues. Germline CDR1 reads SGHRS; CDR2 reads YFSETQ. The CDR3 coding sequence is TGCGCCAGCAGCTTGGACCAGGGGTGGTACGAGCAGTACTTC. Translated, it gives CASSLDQGWYEQYF.

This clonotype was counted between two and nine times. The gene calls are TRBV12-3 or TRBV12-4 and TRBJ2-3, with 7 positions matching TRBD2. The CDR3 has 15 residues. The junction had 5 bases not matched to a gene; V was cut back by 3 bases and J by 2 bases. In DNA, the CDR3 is TGTGCCAGCAGTTTTGGGCTAGCGGTCACAGATACGCAGTATTTT. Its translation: CASSFGLAVTDTQYF.

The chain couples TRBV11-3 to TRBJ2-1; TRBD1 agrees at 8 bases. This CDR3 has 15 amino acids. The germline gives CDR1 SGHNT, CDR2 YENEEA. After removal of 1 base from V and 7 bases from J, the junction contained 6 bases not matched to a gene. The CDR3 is CASSLGQGIRNEQFF. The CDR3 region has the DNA TGTGCCAGCAGCTTAGGACAGGGGATAAGAAATGAGCAGTTCTTC.

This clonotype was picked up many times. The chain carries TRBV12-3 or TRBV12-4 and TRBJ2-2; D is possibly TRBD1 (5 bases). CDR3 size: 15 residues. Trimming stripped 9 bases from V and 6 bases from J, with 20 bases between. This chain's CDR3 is CASNLSGKSAGELFF. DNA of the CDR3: TGTGCCAGTAACCTCTCAGGGAAGAGCGCCGGGGAGCTGTTTTTT.

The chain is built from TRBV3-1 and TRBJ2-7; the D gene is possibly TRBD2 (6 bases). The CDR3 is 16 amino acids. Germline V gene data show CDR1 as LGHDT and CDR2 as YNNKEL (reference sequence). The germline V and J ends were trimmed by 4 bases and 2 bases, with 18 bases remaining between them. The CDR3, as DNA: TGTGCCAGCAGCCCTCTGAGGGCGGGAAGCGCCTACGAGCAGTACTTC. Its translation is CASSPLRAGSAYEQYF.

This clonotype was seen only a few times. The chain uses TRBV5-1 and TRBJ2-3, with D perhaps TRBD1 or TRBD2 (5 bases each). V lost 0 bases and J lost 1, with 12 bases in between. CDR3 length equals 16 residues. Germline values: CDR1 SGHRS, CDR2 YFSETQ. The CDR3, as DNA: TGCGCCAGCAGCTTGGCGGTGGGGGACCGCACAGATACGCAGTATTTT. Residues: CASSLAVGDRTDTQYF.

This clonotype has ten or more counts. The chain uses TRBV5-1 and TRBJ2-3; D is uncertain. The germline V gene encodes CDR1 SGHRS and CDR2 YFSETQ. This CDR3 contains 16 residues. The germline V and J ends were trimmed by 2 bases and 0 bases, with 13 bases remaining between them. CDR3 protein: CASSFHSTGSTDTQYF. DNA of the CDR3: TGCGCCAGCAGCTTCCACTCGACTGGGAGCACAGATACGCAGTATTTT.

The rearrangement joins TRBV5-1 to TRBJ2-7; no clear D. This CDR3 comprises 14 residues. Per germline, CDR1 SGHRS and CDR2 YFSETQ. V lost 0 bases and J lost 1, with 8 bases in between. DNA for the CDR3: TGCGCCAGCAGCTTGGGCGCGAAGTCCTACGAGCAGTACTTC. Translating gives CASSLGAKSYEQYF.

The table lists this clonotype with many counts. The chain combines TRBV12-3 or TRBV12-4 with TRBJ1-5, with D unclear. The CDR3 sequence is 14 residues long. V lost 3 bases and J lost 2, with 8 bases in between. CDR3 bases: TGTGCCAGCAGTTTGGCGAGCCGCAATCAGCCCCAGCATTTT. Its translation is CASSLASRNQPQHF.

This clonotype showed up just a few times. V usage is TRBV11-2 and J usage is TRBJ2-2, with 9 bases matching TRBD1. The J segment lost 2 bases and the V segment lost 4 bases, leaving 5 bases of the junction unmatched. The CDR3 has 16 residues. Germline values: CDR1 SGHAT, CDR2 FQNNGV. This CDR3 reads CASSSWTGANTGELFF. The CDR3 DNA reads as TGTGCCAGCAGCTCCTGGACAGGGGCTAACACCGGGGAGCTGTTTTTT. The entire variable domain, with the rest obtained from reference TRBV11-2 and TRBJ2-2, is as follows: EAGVAQSPRYKIIEKRQSVAFWCNPISGHATLYWYQQILGQGPKLLIQFQNNGVVDDSQLPKDRFSAERLKGVDSTLKIQPAKLEDSAVYLCASSSWTGANTGELFFGEGSRLTVL.

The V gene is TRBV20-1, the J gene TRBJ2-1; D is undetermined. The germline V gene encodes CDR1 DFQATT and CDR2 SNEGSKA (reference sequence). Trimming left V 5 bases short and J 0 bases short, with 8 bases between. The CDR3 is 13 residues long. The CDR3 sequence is CSAELSSYNEQFF. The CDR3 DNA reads TGCAGTGCTGAGCTGAGCTCCTACAATGAGCAGTTCTTC.

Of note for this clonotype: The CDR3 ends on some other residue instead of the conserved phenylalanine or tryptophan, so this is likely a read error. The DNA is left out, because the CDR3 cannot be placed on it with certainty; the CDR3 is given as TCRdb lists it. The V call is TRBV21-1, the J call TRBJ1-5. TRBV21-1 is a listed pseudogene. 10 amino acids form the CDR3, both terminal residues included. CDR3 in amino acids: CASYQIGRPI.

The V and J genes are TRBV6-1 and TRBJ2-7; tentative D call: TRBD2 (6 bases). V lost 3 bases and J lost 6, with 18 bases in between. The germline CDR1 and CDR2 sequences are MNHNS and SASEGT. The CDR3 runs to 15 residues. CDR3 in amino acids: CASSDPGTPRIEQYF. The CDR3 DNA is TGTGCCAGCAGTGACCCCGGGACTCCTCGGATCGAGCAGTACTTC.

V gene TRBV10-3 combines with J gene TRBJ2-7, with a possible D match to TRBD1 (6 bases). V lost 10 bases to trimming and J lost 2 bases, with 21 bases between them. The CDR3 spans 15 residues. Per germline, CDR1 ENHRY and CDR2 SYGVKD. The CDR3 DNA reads TGTGCCACAACCAGGGGCGCCACCTTAACCTACGAGCAGTACTTC. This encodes CATTRGATLTYEQYF.

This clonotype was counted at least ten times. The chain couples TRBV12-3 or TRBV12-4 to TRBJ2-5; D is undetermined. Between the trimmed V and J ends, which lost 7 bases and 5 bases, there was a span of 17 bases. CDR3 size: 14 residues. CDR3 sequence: CASTRNTILETQYF. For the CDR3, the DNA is TGTGCCAGCACCAGAAACACCATCCTCGAGACCCAGTACTTC.

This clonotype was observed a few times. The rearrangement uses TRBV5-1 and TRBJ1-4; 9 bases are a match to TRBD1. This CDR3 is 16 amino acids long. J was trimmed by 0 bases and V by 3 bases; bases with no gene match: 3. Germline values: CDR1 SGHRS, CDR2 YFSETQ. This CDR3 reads CASSWGQGATNEKLFF. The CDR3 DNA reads TGCGCCAGCAGCTGGGGACAGGGTGCAACTAATGAAAAACTGTTTTTT.

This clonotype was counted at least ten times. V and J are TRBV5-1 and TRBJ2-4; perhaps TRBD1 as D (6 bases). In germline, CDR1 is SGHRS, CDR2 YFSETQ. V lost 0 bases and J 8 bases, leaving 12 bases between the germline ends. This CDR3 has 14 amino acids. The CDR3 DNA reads TGCGCCAGCAGCTTGGACCGCCCAGGGGACATTCAGTACTTC. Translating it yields CASSLDRPGDIQYF.